These T cell receptor beta chains were read from a single sample in a study of blood T cells in healthy people across ages. TCRdb recomputed calls from the 5' RACE reads with MiXCR, one row per CDR3 protein. Of more than 1,000,000 distinct CDR3 sequences listed, around 25% are singletons. These sequences were also reported in another study, on T cells of mothers and their children.

Material for sequencing was blood. The origin of the receptors is a girl aged 2 to 10 in good health. Each CDR3 is given with its conserved first and last residue. The order of the fields is D gene, clone size, J gene, V gene, CDR3 protein, CDR3 DNA. D genes are given only for firm matches. Size tells how often a clone was seen (once, few, many) or the class of an expanded clone, and some rows leave it out.

NA | NA | TRBJ1-1 | TRBV4-1 | CASSHLPGRGDTEAFF | TGCGCCAGCAGCCATCTACCAGGGAGGGGGGACACTGAAGCTTTCTTT
TRBD1 | many | TRBJ1-1 | TRBV29-1 | CSVGTGDTEAFF | TGCAGCGTTGGTACAGGGGACACTGAAGCTTTCTTT
NA | few | TRBJ1-6 | TRBV7-9 | CASSILTRGIRQEPLHF | TGTGCCAGCAGTATCTTAACCAGAGGGATCCGGCAGGAACCCCTCCACTTT
NA | few | TRBJ2-1 | TRBV20-1 | CSASSPVVSYNEQFF | TGCAGTGCTAGTAGCCCGGTAGTCTCCTACAATGAGCAGTTCTTC
NA | few | TRBJ2-5 | TRBV12-3/TRBV12-4 | CASSLGLNGETQYF | TGTGCCAGCAGTTTGGGCCTCAATGGGGAGACCCAGTACTTC
TRBD1 | NA | TRBJ2-1 | TRBV4-1 | CASSQGARGTFF | TGCGCCAGCAGCCAAGGGGCCAGGGGGACGTTCTTC
NA | NA | TRBJ2-1 | TRBV11-2 | CASSLDSGLGNEQFF | TGTGCCAGCAGCTTAGATTCGGGGCTGGGGAATGAGCAGTTCTTC
TRBD2 | NA | TRBJ2-7 | TRBV14 | CASSLSGGAFSYEQYF | TGTGCCAGCAGCCTGTCGGGGGGAGCCTTCTCCTACGAGCAGTACTTC
TRBD2 | few | TRBJ2-2 | TRBV9 | CASSPRTSLGTGELFF | TGTGCCAGCAGCCCACGGACTAGTCTGGGCACCGGGGAGCTGTTTTTT
NA | few | TRBJ2-6 | TRBV27 | CASSLATGGPFSGANVLTF | TGTGCCAGCAGCCTCGCGACTGGGGGACCCTTCTCTGGGGCCAACGTCCTGACTTTC
NA | NA | TRBJ1-2 | TRBV15 | CATSVEEGLHGYTF | TGTGCCACCAGCGTCGAGGAGGGTTTGCATGGCTACACCTTC
TRBD1 | NA | TRBJ1-3 | TRBV29-1 | CSAPQGARNTIYF | TGCAGCGCCCCTCAGGGGGCTAGAAACACCATATATTTT
NA | few | TRBJ2-4 | TRBV12-3/TRBV12-4 | CASALDLDIFQYF | TGTGCCAGCGCGCTCGACCTAGACATTTTTCAGTACTTC
TRBD1 | few | TRBJ2-7 | TRBV7-9 | CVNPGQVSEQYF | TGTGTCAACCCGGGACAGGTTTCCGAGCAGTACTTC
NA | NA | TRBJ2-5 | TRBV5-6 | CASSRFQEEETQYF | TGTGCCAGCAGCCGGTTCCAGGAGGAGGAGACCCAGTACTTC